Shown below are 18 T cell receptor beta chains from a single sample sequenced in a study of post-analysis software for immune sequencing data. Study-wide results and caveats: A handful of TRBV segments occurring more often in patients than controls included TRBV5-6, TRBV5-1 and TRBV20-1.

Their antigens remain unidentified. TCR beta libraries were prepared from cDNA with unique molecular identifiers. Each CDR3 protein is one row after TCRdb ran MiXCR on the PCR reads. This sample has roughly 540,000 distinct CDR3 sequences, with around a third found just once. Sequenced sample: blood. The receptors here all came from a girl under 18 with multiple sclerosis.

The V and J genes are TRBV6-1 and TRBJ1-1; no clear D gene. The CDR3 has 12 residues. V dropped 4 bases and J dropped 1 base, with 4 bases sitting between them. Germline values: CDR1 MNHNS, CDR2 SASEGT. The CDR3 coding sequence is TGTGCCAGCAGTGGGTGGAACACTGAAGCTTTCTTT. As protein: CASSGWNTEAFF.

The chain is built from TRBV6-5 and TRBJ1-1, with D unclear. Trimming cost V 5 bases and J 4 bases, with 20 bases left between them. Germline lookup yields CDR1 MNHEY and CDR2 SVGAGI. This CDR3 is built from 16 residues. The DNA of the CDR3 is TGTGCCAGCAGTCTCCCAAACCTCGAATGGGGCACTGAAGCTTTCTTT. Translation gives CASSLPNLEWGTEAFF.

The chain recombines TRBV5-1 with TRBJ2-3, with D perhaps TRBD2 (7 bases). V was pared by 2 bases and J by 4 bases, with 14 bases between. Germline CDR1 SGHRS, CDR2 YFSETQ. The CDR3 covers 15 residues. CDR3 protein: CASSFGGLISDTQYF. CDR3 bases: TGCGCCAGCAGCTTCGGGGGGCTTATATCAGATACGCAGTATTTT.

The table lists this clonotype with many counts. This CDR3 is CSTSRQETQYF. CDR3 nucleotides: TGCAGTACTTCGCGGCAAGAGACCCAGTACTTC. The rearrangement joins TRBV29-1 to TRBJ2-5; no reliable D call. The germline V gene encodes CDR1 SQVTM and CDR2 ANQGSEA. The CDR3 extends over 11 amino acids.

The CDR3 nucleotides are TGTGCCAGCAGCTTAGGAGGTGTCGGGGGGGCAGTCTACGAGCAGTACTTC. Residues: CASSLGGVGGAVYEQYF. V gene TRBV13 combines with J gene TRBJ2-7; 8 nucleotides line up with TRBD2. The CDR3 is made up of 17 amino acids. CDR1 and CDR2 (germline): PRHDT, FYEKMQ (reference sequence). After removal of 0 bases from V and 3 bases from J, the junction contained 10 bases not matched to a gene. The variable domain in full, with the rest retrieved from reference TRBV13 and TRBJ2-7, is AAGVIQSPRHLIKEKRETATLKCYPIPRHDTVYWYQQGPGQDPQFLISFYEKMQSDKGSIPDRFSAQQFSDYHSELNMSSLELGDSALYFCASSLGGVGGAVYEQYFGPGTRLTVT.

The gene calls are TRBV20-1 and TRBJ2-1; TRBD2 agrees at 7 bases. V lost 5 bases and J lost 8; bases outside the gene matches: 12. Germline V gives CDR1 DFQATT, CDR2 SNEGSKA (reference sequence). CDR3 length: 14 amino acids. Here the CDR3 reads CSAPRGGKDDEQFF. CDR3 in DNA: TGCAGTGCTCCCCGGGGAGGGAAGGACGATGAGCAGTTCTTC.

The V and J genes are TRBV7-8 and TRBJ2-1, with TRBD2 identical over 9 bases. Looked up from germline, CDR1 is SGHVS and CDR2 is FQNEAQ. V lost 0 bases, J lost 6 bases, and 9 bases stayed unmatched. The length of the CDR3 is 17 residues. The DNA of the CDR3 is TGTGCCAGCAGCTTAGCGGCTAGCGGGGACCCCTGCAATGAGCAGTTCTTC. Translated: CASSLAASGDPCNEQFF.

The chain has TRBV20-1 and TRBJ2-1, with 11 bases aligning to TRBD2. V shed 1 base and J 5 bases; nucleotides not matched to a gene: 7. The CDR3 is 16 amino acids. Germline CDR1 and CDR2: DFQATT and SNEGSKA (reference sequence). The CDR3 DNA is TGCAGTGCTAGAGGCGCGACTAGCGGGGAGCACAATGAGCAGTTCTTC. Translation: CSARGATSGEHNEQFF.

This clonotype was seen a few times. The J gene is TRBJ2-3, the V gene TRBV3-1, with D hard to call. Trimming left V 0 bases short and J 2 bases short, with 6 bases between. In germline, CDR1 is LGHDT, CDR2 YNNKEL (reference sequence). This CDR3 has 14 residues. The CDR3 spells CASSQDTTTDTQYF. CDR3 sequence (DNA): TGTGCCAGCAGCCAAGACACAACCACAGATACGCAGTATTTT.

The chain couples TRBV5-6 to TRBJ2-1; either TRBD1 or TRBD2 may fit D (7 bases each). Germline-derived CDR1 and CDR2 are SGHDT and YYEEEE. The CDR3 runs 16 residues. V was clipped by 4 bases and J by 2 bases, with 16 bases between them. Here the CDR3 DNA reads TGTGCCAGCAGCCTCCCAGGGGGACTAACCTACAATGAGCAGTTCTTC. Its translation: CASSLPGGLTYNEQFF.

The gene calls are TRBV5-1 and TRBJ2-3; D possibly corresponds to TRBD1 (5 bases). Germline V gives CDR1 SGHRS, CDR2 YFSETQ. V lost 5 bases and J 5 bases, leaving 15 bases between the germline ends. This CDR3 region has 14 residues. CDR3 residues: CASRQASGQDTQYF. The CDR3 region has the DNA TGCGCCAGCAGACAGGCAAGTGGGCAAGATACGCAGTATTTT.

Remarks on this clonotype: Just one base apart from a much larger clone, this may be a read error. The genes are TRBV27 and TRBJ2-3; D gene ambiguous. Per germline, CDR1 MNHEY and CDR2 SMNVEV (reference sequence). The V end was cut by 11 bases, the J end by 0 bases, with 15 bases between. The length of the CDR3 is 14 residues. The CDR3 here is CAGNVGSSTDTQYF. DNA for the CDR3: TGTGCCGGCAATGTTGGGTCTAGCACAGATACGCAGTATTTT.

V gene TRBV4-1 combines with J gene TRBJ2-1, with 14 bases identical to TRBD2. This CDR3 is 15 amino acids long. Germline V lookup: CDR1 MGHRA, CDR2 YSYEKL. V lost 1 base and J lost 9; bases outside the gene matches: 2. The CDR3 nucleotides are TGCGCCAGCAGCCAAGGACTAGCGGGGGGGCTTGAGCAGTTCTTC. This codes for CASSQGLAGGLEQFF.

This clonotype was seen only once. The chain has TRBV6-5 and TRBJ2-1; tentative D call: TRBD1 (5 bases). Germline V gives CDR1 MNHEY, CDR2 SVGAGI. The CDR3 has 16 amino acids. Between the trimmed V and J ends, which lost 1 base and 3 bases, there was a span of 13 bases. The CDR3 sequence is CASSYFLGVGYNEQFF. As DNA, the CDR3 is TGTGCCAGCAGTTACTTTTTAGGGGTGGGCTACAATGAGCAGTTCTTC.

In DNA form, the CDR3 reads TGTGCCACCAGCAGGTCACTGAATGGCTACACCTTC. Its translation: CATSRSLNGYTF. The chain recombines TRBV15 with TRBJ1-2; D ambiguous. Germline loops: CDR1 LNHNV, CDR2 YYDKDF (reference sequence). Trimming removed 3 bases from V and 6 bases from J, with 8 bases in between. The CDR3 is 12 residues long. Full variable domain (outside the CDR3, taken from reference TRBV15 and TRBJ1-2): DAMVIQNPRYQVTQFGKPVTLSCSQTLNHNVMYWYQQKSSQAPKLLFHYYDKDFNNEADTPDNFQSRRPNTSFCFLDIRSPGLGDTAMYLCATSRSLNGYTFGSGTRLTVV.

This clonotype was recorded a few times. The rearrangement joins TRBV7-9 to TRBJ1-1; the D is unclear. V gave up 6 bases and J gave up 4 bases, with 9 bases separating them. CDR1 and CDR2 (germline): SEHNR, FQNEAQ (reference sequence). This CDR3 has 12 residues. CDR3 in DNA: TGTGCCAGCAGGCTGGACGGCACTGAAGCTTTCTTT. It is translated as CASRLDGTEAFF. Based on the CDR3 plus reference TRBV7-9 and TRBJ1-1, the full variable domain is DTGVSQNPRHKITKRGQNVTFRCDPISEHNRLYWYRQTLGQGPEFLTYFQNEAQLEKSRLLSDRFSAERPKGSFSTLEIQRTEQGDSAMYLCASRLDGTEAFFGQGTRLTVV.

The chain recombines TRBV7-9 with TRBJ2-5; the D gene is possibly TRBD2 (6 bases). The length of the CDR3 is 14 residues. Trimming pared 5 bases from V and 2 bases from J, leaving 12 bases between. The germline V gene has CDR1 SEHNR and CDR2 FQNEAQ (reference sequence). CDR3 bases: TGTGCCAGCAGCCCGGGGGACGGACAAGAGACCCAGTACTTC. This encodes CASSPGDGQETQYF.

The chain recombines TRBV20-1 with TRBJ2-5; no clear D gene. This CDR3 is 11 amino acids long. Germline values: CDR1 DFQATT, CDR2 SNEGSKA (reference sequence). The DNA for the CDR3 is TGCAGCCAAAAGGGCCAAGAGACCCAGTACTTC. It codes for CSQKGQETQYF.